Each of the 30 T cell receptor beta chains below was sequenced from the same sample in a study of beta chain features in type 1 diabetes. Reverse transcribing all isolated RNA meant expressed TCRB transcripts were sequenced. Here immunoSEQ multiplex PCR was the method, and the copy in TCRdb shows in-frame clones only, minus some. The sample consists of some 410,000 clones, about 15% of them appearing once. Source material: naive CD4+ T cells from blood. These receptors all stem from a man aged 25 to 40 in good health.

This clone was seen a few times. The chain carries TRBV15 and TRBJ1-5; D remains unclear. This CDR3 is built from 14 residues. Deletions cut 1 base from V and 2 bases from J, with 6 bases between. Per germline, CDR1 LNHNV and CDR2 YYDKDF (reference sequence). The CDR3 DNA sequence: TGTGCCACCAGCAGAGGGTTAGGCAATCAGCCCCAGCATTTT. This gives the protein CATSRGLGNQPQHF.

The DNA for the CDR3 is TGTGCCAGCAGCCGTCTCCGGGCCGAGAACACCGGGGAGCTGTTTTTT. Amino acid sequence: CASSRLRAENTGELFF. The V call is TRBV7-2, the J call TRBJ2-2; D not resolved. Per the germline V gene, CDR1 is SGHTA and CDR2 is FQGNSA. V was trimmed by 5 bases and J by 1 base, leaving 14 bases between them. The CDR3 runs to 16 residues. The whole variable domain, remainder taken from reference TRBV7-2 and TRBJ2-2, is GAGVSQSPSNKVTEKGKDVELRCDPISGHTALYWYRQSLGQGLEFLIYFQGNSAPDKSGLPSDRFSAERTGGSVSTLTIQRTQQEDSAVYLCASSRLRAENTGELFFGEGSRLTVL.

This clone showed up just a few times. The rearrangement joins TRBV4-1 to TRBJ2-1; TRBD2 agrees at 7 bases. V was clipped by 1 base and J by 7 bases; unmatched bases: 4. Germline-derived CDR1 and CDR2 are MGHRA and YSYEKL. The CDR3 is 14 amino acids. Here the CDR3 reads CASSQVGRANEQFF. DNA for the CDR3: TGCGCCAGCAGCCAAGTGGGGAGGGCGAATGAGCAGTTCTTC.

This clone was seen a handful of times. This chain links TRBV29-1 with TRBJ1-2, with D perhaps matching TRBD1 (6 bases). Germline V CDR1 and CDR2: SQVTM, ANQGSEA. The V end lost 4 bases, the J end lost 6 bases, and 9 bases lay between the germline ends. The CDR3 contains 11 residues. CDR3 protein: CSVVRGHGYTF. The CDR3 DNA follows: TGCAGCGTTGTCCGGGGGCATGGCTACACCTTC. The full variable domain, its missing parts supplied by reference TRBV29-1 and TRBJ1-2, is SAVISQKPSRDICQRGTSLTIQCQVDSQVTMMFWYRQQPGQSLTLIATANQGSEATYESGFVIDKFPISRPNLTFSTLTVSNMSPEDSSIYLCSVVRGHGYTFGSGTRLTVV.

This clone was counted between two and nine times. The chain employs TRBV5-6 and TRBJ2-7; D is unclear. CDR3 length equals 15 residues. CDR1 and CDR2 (germline): SGHDT, YYEEEE. V lost 3 bases and J 3 bases, leaving 16 bases between the germline ends. This CDR3 is CASSYVVNRFYEQYV. The CDR3 DNA reads as TGTGCCAGCAGCTACGTCGTAAACCGGTTCTACGAGCAGTACGTC.

The chain couples TRBV7-3 to TRBJ2-3, with 8 positions matching TRBD1. CDR1 is SGHTA, CDR2 FQGTGA, per germline. V lost 5 bases and J lost 1; bases outside the gene matches: 5. The CDR3 has 15 amino acids. The chain's CDR3 is CASSPQGAGTDTQYF. The CDR3 nucleotides are TGTGCCAGCAGCCCGCAGGGGGCTGGCACAGATACGCAGTATTTT. The whole variable domain, remainder taken from reference TRBV7-3 and TRBJ2-3, is GAGVSQTPSNKVTEKGKYVELRCDPISGHTALYWYRQSLGQGPEFLIYFQGTGAADDSGLPNDRFFAVRPEGSVSTLKIQRTERGDSAVYLCASSPQGAGTDTQYFGPGTRLTVL.

In this sample, this clone turned up a few times. The V gene is TRBV9, the J gene TRBJ1-6; TRBD1 is a possible D gene (5 bases). The V and J ends lost 3 bases and 9 bases respectively, with 22 bases between them. In germline, CDR1 is SGDLS, CDR2 YYNGEE. The CDR3 length is 17 residues. In DNA form, the CDR3 reads TGTGCCAGCAGCGCGAGCAAAGGGAGGGGTAGACCTTCACCCCTCCACTTT. Its protein product is CASSASKGRGRPSPLHF.

This clone was seen more than once but under ten times. The chain recombines TRBV7-3 with TRBJ2-3; D may be TRBD2 (6 bases). Germline CDR1 and CDR2: SGHTA and FQGTGA. V lost 7 bases and J lost 6, with 14 bases in between. There are 13 residues in the CDR3. The CDR3 DNA is TGTGCCAGCACCCCTCCAGGAGGGGATACGCAGTATTTT. Encoded protein: CASTPPGGDTQYF.

This sequence joins TRBV4-3 and TRBJ1-2; D gene uncertain. CDR3 length equals 13 residues. Per germline, CDR1 LGHNA and CDR2 YSLEER. Deletions cut 5 bases from V and 1 base from J, with 8 bases between. The CDR3 bases are TGCGCCAGCAGCTACGTTGGTAACTATGGCTACACCTTC. It specifies CASSYVGNYGYTF.

This chain joins TRBV7-9 and TRBJ2-3, with D perhaps matching TRBD1 or TRBD2 (5 bases each). The CDR3 spans 17 residues. V was shortened by 5 bases and J by 4 bases, with 22 bases between the two germline ends. Germline V CDR1 and CDR2: SEHNR, FQNEAQ (reference sequence). The CDR3, as DNA: TGTGCCAGCAGCCCCCCGAAACTCCGGGGACGCTCAGATACGCAGTATTTT. Encoded protein: CASSPPKLRGRSDTQYF.

The chain recombines TRBV15 with TRBJ2-7; D unresolved. This CDR3 is 15 amino acids long. The ends were cut back, 5 bases at V and 1 base at J, with 15 bases in the middle. CDR1 is LNHNV and CDR2 is YYDKDF in the germline V gene (reference sequence). The CDR3 loop reads CATSGPAVRSYEQYV. DNA of the CDR3: TGTGCCACCAGCGGTCCAGCAGTAAGATCCTACGAGCAGTACGTC.

This clone has a handful of counts. The J gene is TRBJ2-5, the V gene TRBV4-3; the D is unclear. The germline V gene has CDR1 LGHNA and CDR2 YSLEER. V lost 0 bases to trimming and J lost 6 bases, with 11 bases between them. The CDR3 extends over 14 amino acids. The CDR3 region has the DNA TGCGCCAGCAGCCAAGACACCGGCGGAAAGACCCAGTACTTC. It specifies CASSQDTGGKTQYF.

This rearrangement joins TRBV5-4 to TRBJ2-1; no firm D call. V lost 2 bases and J lost 7, with 16 bases in between. Germline CDR1 is SGHNT and CDR2 is YYREEE (reference sequence). The length of the CDR3 is 15 residues. The CDR3 spells CASSLELLVGNEQFF. The CDR3, as DNA: TGTGCCAGCAGCTTAGAGCTTCTAGTAGGGAATGAGCAGTTCTTC.

This chain uses TRBV30 with TRBJ1-2, with TRBD1 matching over 8 bases. Germline-derived CDR1 and CDR2 are GTSNPN and SVGIG (reference sequence). This CDR3 is 13 amino acids long. The trim removed 4 bases at V and 4 bases at J, leaving 5 bases unmatched. CDR3 amino acids: CAWTTGGAYGYTF. In DNA form, the CDR3 reads TGTGCCTGGACTACAGGGGGGGCCTATGGCTACACCTTC.

In its sample, this clone was seen a few times. J is TRBJ2-6 and V is TRBV10-3; D is uncertain. The CDR3 length is 15 residues. V lost 0 bases, J lost 4 bases, and 7 bases lay in between. CDR1 and CDR2 (germline): ENHRY, SYGVKD. The DNA for the CDR3 is TGTGCCATCAGTGAGTCGGGGTACGGGGCCAACGTCCTGACTTTC. It encodes CAISESGYGANVLTF.

Notes on this clone: This same CDR3 is encoded by further DNA sequences in the sample. The chain employs TRBV30 and TRBJ2-2; D gene uncertain. In germline, CDR1 is GTSNPN, CDR2 SVGIG (reference sequence). The V gene lost 0 bases and the J gene lost 3 bases, with 8 bases spanning the gap. The CDR3 is 14 residues long. The CDR3 loop is CAWSVRPDTGELFF. The CDR3 DNA reads TGTGCCTGGAGTGTACGTCCGGACACCGGGGAGCTGTTTTTT.

This clone was observed a few times. The gene calls are TRBV7-9 and TRBJ1-6; D uncertain. Germline CDR1 SEHNR, CDR2 FQNEAQ (reference sequence). This CDR3 contains 14 residues. The V and J ends lost 1 base and 5 bases respectively, with 6 bases between them. CDR3 amino acids: CASSLDTDNSPLHF. CDR3 sequence (DNA): TGTGCCAGCAGCTTAGACACCGATAATTCACCCCTCCACTTT.

This clone has a handful of counts. The genes are TRBV9 and TRBJ2-1; 11 bases are shared with TRBD2. Trimming took 3 bases from V and 4 from J; bases not matched to a gene: 3. The CDR3 is 15 amino acids. The germline gives CDR1 SGDLS, CDR2 YYNGEE. The CDR3 protein is CASSGGTSGYNEQFF. In DNA, the CDR3 is TGTGCCAGCAGCGGAGGGACTAGCGGTTACAATGAGCAGTTCTTC.

The V call is TRBV5-1, the J call TRBJ2-1, with a possible D match to TRBD1 (7 bases). The germline V and J ends were trimmed by 1 base and 4 bases, with 18 bases remaining between them. Germline loops: CDR1 SGHRS, CDR2 YFSETQ. This CDR3 comprises 17 residues. CDR3 in DNA: TGCGCCAGCAGCTTGAAACCCCCCAGGGGGGATTACAATGAGCAGTTCTTC. Protein sequence: CASSLKPPRGDYNEQFF.

The table lists this clone with a few counts. V is TRBV5-4 and J is TRBJ1-1, with D possibly TRBD1 on 6 matching bases. The germline V gene has CDR1 SGHNT and CDR2 YYREEE (reference sequence). This CDR3 contains 15 residues. V was trimmed by 4 bases and J by 5 bases, leaving 18 bases between them. The CDR3 sequence is CASSIGRGQGTEAFF. The CDR3 DNA reads as TGTGCCAGCAGCATAGGTCGGGGGCAGGGAACTGAAGCTTTCTTT.

A few counts support this clone. The chain combines TRBV10-3 with TRBJ2-1; the D is unclear. Trimming took 4 bases from V and 0 from J, leaving 7 bases between them. Germline V gene data show CDR1 as ENHRY and CDR2 as SYGVKD. The CDR3 has 14 amino acids. DNA for the CDR3: TGTGCCATCAGTGGGGATAGCTCCTACAATGAGCAGTTCTTC. The encoded protein is CAISGDSSYNEQFF.

The chain carries TRBV2 and TRBJ2-1; 12 bases are shared with TRBD1. The ends lost 6 bases at V and 2 bases at J; junction bases unmatched: 2. The germline CDR1 and CDR2 sequences are SNHLY and FYNNEI. The CDR3 contains 15 residues. The CDR3 spells CASRGDRGPYNEQFF. DNA of the CDR3: TGTGCCAGCAGGGGGGACAGGGGGCCCTACAATGAGCAGTTCTTC. Complete variable domain (other parts from reference TRBV2 and TRBJ2-1): EPEVTQTPSHQVTQMGQEVILRCVPISNHLYFYWYRQILGQKVEFLVSFYNNEISEKSEIFDDQFSVERPDGSNFTLKIRSTKLEDSAMYFCASRGDRGPYNEQFFGPGTRLTVL.

This rearrangement joins TRBV7-9 to TRBJ1-3; the D is unclear. Per the germline V gene, CDR1 is SEHNR and CDR2 is FQNEAQ (reference sequence). V was trimmed by 1 base and J by 0 bases, leaving 7 bases between them. This CDR3 contains 15 residues. CDR3 in amino acids: CASSLGPNSGNTIYF. CDR3 nucleotides: TGTGCCAGCAGCTTAGGACCTAACTCTGGAAACACCATATATTTT.

V and J are TRBV20-1 and TRBJ2-3, with D uncertain. This CDR3 region has 10 residues. Germline-derived CDR1 and CDR2 are DFQATT and SNEGSKA (reference sequence). V was cut by 5 bases and J by 4 bases, with 4 bases left in between. This chain's CDR3 is CSAASDTQYF. Written as DNA, the CDR3 is TGCAGTGCTGCATCAGATACGCAGTATTTT.

This clone was seen a handful of times. V usage is TRBV7-6 and J usage is TRBJ2-1; 12 bases agree with TRBD2. Germline assignment: CDR1 SGHVS and CDR2 FNYEAQ. This CDR3 is built from 18 residues. V lost 3 bases, J lost 1 base, and 7 bases stayed unmatched. The CDR3 reads CASSFRPSGGVSYNEQFF. The CDR3 DNA sequence: TGTGCCAGCAGCTTTAGGCCTAGCGGGGGGGTATCCTACAATGAGCAGTTCTTC.

The chain employs TRBV7-2 and TRBJ2-1; 13 bases line up with TRBD2. The length of the CDR3 is 16 residues. The germline gives CDR1 SGHTA, CDR2 FQGNSA. V lost 6 bases and J lost 9; bases outside the gene matches: 11. CDR3: CASRLATSGRASEQFF. The CDR3, as DNA: TGTGCCAGCAGACTAGCAACTAGCGGGAGGGCGAGTGAGCAGTTCTTC.

As to this clone: The same CDR3 is also encoded by other DNA sequences in this sample. In DNA form, the CDR3 reads TGTGCCAGTAGCAGGGACTCTGGGGCCAACGTCCTGACTTTC. Residues: CASSRDSGANVLTF. The chain links TRBV19 to TRBJ2-6, with a possible D match to TRBD1 (5 bases). Germline V gives CDR1 LNHDA, CDR2 SQIVND (reference sequence). The CDR3 has 14 amino acids. The V end lost 6 bases, the J end lost 0 bases, and 6 bases lay between the germline ends.

The V call is TRBV30, the J call TRBJ2-2; the D gene is possibly TRBD2 (6 bases). The CDR3 totals 15 residues. In germline, CDR1 is GTSNPN, CDR2 SVGIG (reference sequence). Trimming removed 2 bases from V and 5 bases from J, with 15 bases in between. This CDR3 reads CAWSFLEGPTGELFF. CDR3 in DNA: TGTGCCTGGAGTTTTCTGGAGGGTCCGACCGGGGAGCTGTTTTTT.

This clone has only a few counts. The chain links TRBV7-2 to TRBJ2-5; 13 nucleotides line up with TRBD2. Germline CDR1 is SGHTA and CDR2 is FQGNSA. The CDR3 covers 16 residues. J gave up 5 bases and V 4 bases, and 7 bases lay outside the gene matches. The CDR3 protein is CASSSRTSGRRETQYF. CDR3 coding DNA: TGTGCCAGCAGCTCGCGGACTAGCGGGAGAAGGGAGACCCAGTACTTC.

This clone was detected many times. The same CDR3 also results from other DNA sequences found in this sample. The genes are TRBV15 and TRBJ2-5; D unclear. Per germline, CDR1 LNHNV and CDR2 YYDKDF (reference sequence). CDR3 length: 12 residues. Trimming pared 1 base from V and 5 bases from J, leaving 5 bases between. In DNA, the CDR3 is TGTGCCACCAGCAGAGGTGGGGAGACCCAGTACTTC. It is translated as CATSRGGETQYF.